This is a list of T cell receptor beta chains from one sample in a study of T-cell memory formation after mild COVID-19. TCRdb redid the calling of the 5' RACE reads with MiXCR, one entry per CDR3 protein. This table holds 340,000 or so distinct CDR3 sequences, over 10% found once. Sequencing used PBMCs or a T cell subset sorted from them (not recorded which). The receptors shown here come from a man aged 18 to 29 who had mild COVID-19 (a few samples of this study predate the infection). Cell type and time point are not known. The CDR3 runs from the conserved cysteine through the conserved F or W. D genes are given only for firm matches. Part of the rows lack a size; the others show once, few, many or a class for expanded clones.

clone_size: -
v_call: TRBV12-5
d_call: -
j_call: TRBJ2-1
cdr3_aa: CASGFGLNEQFF
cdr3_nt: TGTGCTAGTGGTTTCGGGCTGAATGAGCAGTTCTTC

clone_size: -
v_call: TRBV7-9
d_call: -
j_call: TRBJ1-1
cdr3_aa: CASSLVGNGGNTEAFF
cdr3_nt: TGTGCCAGCAGCTTAGTAGGTAACGGGGGGAACACTGAAGCTTTCTTT

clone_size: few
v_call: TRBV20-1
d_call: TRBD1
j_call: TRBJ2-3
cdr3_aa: CSAETGEEDTQYF
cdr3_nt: TGCAGTGCCGAGACAGGGGAGGAAGATACGCAGTATTTT

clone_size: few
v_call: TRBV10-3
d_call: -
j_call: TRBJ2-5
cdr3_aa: CAISLSRSTEETQYF
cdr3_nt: TGTGCCATCAGCCTCTCTAGGAGCACAGAAGAGACCCAGTACTTC

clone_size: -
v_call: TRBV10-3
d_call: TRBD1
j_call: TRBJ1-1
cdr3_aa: CAISDRGQGTNEAFF
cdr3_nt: TGTGCCATCAGTGATCGGGGACAGGGAACTAATGAAGCTTTCTTT

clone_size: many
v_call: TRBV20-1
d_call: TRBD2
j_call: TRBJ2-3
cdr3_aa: CSAALLAGTDTQYF
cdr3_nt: TGCAGTGCTGCCCTTCTAGCGGGCACAGATACGCAGTATTTT

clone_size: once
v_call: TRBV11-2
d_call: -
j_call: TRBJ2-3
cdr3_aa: CASSLGWGLSSTDTQYF
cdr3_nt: TGTGCCAGCAGCTTGGGCTGGGGACTTTCTAGCACAGATACGCAGTATTTT

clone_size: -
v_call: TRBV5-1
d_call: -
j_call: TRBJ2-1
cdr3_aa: CASSLEGPGGKNEQFF
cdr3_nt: TGCGCCAGCAGCTTGGAGGGGCCAGGAGGGAAAAATGAGCAGTTCTTC

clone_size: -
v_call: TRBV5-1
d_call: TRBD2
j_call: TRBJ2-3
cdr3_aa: CASGERGGHTDTQYF
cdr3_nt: TGCGCCAGCGGGGAGCGGGGGGGACACACAGATACGCAGTATTTT

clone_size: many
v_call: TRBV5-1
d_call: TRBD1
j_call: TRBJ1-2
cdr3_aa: CASSSGQGDGYTF
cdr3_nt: TGCGCCAGCAGCTCCGGACAGGGGGATGGCTACACCTTC

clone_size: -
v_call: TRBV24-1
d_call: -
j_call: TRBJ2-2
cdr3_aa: CATSGGARTGELFF
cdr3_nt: TGTGCCACCAGTGGGGGGGCCCGCACCGGGGAGCTGTTTTTT

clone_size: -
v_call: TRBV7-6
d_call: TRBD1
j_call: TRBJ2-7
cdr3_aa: CASSSGQGNSYEQYF
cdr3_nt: TGTGCCAGCAGCTCCGGACAGGGGAACTCCTACGAGCAGTACTTC

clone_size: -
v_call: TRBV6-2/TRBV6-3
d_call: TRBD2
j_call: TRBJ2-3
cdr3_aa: CASSLIRLAGEKTDTQYF
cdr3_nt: TGTGCCAGCAGTCTTATACGGCTAGCGGGGGAGAAGACAGATACGCAGTATTTT

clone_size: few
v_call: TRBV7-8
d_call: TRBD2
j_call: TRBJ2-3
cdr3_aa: CASSLGGTSGHTQYF
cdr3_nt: TGTGCCAGCAGCTTAGGCGGGACTAGCGGGCATACGCAGTATTTT

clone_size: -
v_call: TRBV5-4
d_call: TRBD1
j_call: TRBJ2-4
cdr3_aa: CASSTPDRVDIQYF
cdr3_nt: TGTGCCAGCAGCACACCCGACAGGGTAGACATTCAGTACTTC

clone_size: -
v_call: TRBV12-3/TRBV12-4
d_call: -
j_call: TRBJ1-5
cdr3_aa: CASSWGASGNQPQHF
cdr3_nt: TGTGCCAGCAGTTGGGGGGCTTCCGGCAATCAGCCCCAGCATTTT

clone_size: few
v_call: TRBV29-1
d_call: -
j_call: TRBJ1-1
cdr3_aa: CSALGRLNTEAFF
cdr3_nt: TGCAGCGCCTTGGGAAGACTGAACACTGAAGCTTTCTTT

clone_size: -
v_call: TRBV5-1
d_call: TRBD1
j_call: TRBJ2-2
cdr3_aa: CASSKQGADTGELFF
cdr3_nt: TGCGCCAGCAGCAAACAGGGGGCGGACACCGGGGAGCTGTTTTTT

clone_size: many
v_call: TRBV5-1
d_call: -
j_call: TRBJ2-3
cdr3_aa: CASSWGGHRGTDTQYF
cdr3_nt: TGCGCCAGCAGCTGGGGCGGGCATAGGGGCACAGATACGCAGTATTTT

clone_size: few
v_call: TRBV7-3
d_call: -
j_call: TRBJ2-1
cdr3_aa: CASSPGSFEQFF
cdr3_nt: TGTGCCAGCAGCCCGGGGAGCTTTGAGCAGTTCTTC

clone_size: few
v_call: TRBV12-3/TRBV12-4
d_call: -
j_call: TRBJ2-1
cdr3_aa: CASSLAQLNEQFF
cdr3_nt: TGTGCCAGCAGTTTAGCGCAGTTGAATGAGCAGTTCTTC

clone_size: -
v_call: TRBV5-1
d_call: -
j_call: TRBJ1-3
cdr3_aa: CASSLGGLKGNTIYF
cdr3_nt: TGCGCCAGCAGCTTGGGGGGACTCAAAGGAAACACCATATATTTT

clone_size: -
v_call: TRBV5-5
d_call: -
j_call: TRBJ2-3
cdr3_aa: CASSFGKGLSDTQYF
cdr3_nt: TGTGCCAGCAGCTTCGGAAAGGGGCTGTCAGATACGCAGTATTTT

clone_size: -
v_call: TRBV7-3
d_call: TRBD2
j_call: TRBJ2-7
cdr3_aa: CASSTTSGASYEQYF
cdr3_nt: TGTGCCAGCAGCACGACTAGCGGGGCCTCCTACGAGCAGTACTTC

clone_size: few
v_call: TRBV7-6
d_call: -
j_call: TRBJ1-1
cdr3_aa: CASSLATQTEAFF
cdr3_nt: TGTGCCAGCAGCTTAGCGACACAGACTGAAGCTTTCTTT

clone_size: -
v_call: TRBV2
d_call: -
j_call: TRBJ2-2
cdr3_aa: CASSEAPTGELFF
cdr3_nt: TGTGCCAGCAGTGAAGCACCCACCGGGGAGCTGTTTTTT

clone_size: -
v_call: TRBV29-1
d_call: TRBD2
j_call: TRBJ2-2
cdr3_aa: CSSSRGTGELFF
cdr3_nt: TGCAGCTCCTCGCGGGGGACCGGGGAGCTGTTTTTT

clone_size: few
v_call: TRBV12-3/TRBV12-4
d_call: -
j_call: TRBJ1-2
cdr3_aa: CASRSGIGYYGYTF
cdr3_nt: TGTGCCAGCAGGTCAGGCATCGGTTACTATGGCTACACCTTC

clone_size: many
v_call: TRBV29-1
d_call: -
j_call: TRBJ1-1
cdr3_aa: CSVVGGRIVSNTEAFF
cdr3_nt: TGCAGCGTTGTGGGGGGACGGATCGTCTCGAACACTGAAGCTTTCTTT